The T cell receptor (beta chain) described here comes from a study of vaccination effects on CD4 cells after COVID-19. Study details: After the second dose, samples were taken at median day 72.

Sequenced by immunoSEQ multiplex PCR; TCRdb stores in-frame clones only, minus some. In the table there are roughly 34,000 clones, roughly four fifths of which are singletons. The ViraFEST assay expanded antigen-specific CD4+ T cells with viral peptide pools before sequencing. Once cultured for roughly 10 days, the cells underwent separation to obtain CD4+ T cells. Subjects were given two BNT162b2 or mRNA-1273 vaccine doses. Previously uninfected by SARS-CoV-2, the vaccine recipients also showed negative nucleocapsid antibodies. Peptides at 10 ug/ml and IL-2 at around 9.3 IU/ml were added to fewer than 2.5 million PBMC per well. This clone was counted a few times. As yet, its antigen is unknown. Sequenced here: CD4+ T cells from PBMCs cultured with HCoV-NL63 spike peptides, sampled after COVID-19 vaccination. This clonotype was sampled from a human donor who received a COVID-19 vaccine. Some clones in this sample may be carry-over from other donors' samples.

The CDR3 is CASSLSGRLNSPLHF. CDR3 nucleotides: TGTGCCAGCAGTTTATCGGGCAGGTTAAATTCACCCCTCCACTTT. V is TRBV27 and J is TRBJ1-6; D not certain. Germline values: CDR1 MNHEY, CDR2 SMNVEV (reference sequence). V dropped 0 bases and J dropped 7 bases, with 10 bases sitting between them. This CDR3 comprises 15 residues.